The 10 T cell receptor beta chains below all came from one sample that was sequenced in a study of cytomegalovirus exposure and HLA in healthy donors. The primer mix had 60 Vbeta and 13 Jbeta primers. This table comes from immunoSEQ multiplex PCR, and its TCRdb copy is limited to in-frame clones, with some not included. The repertoire holds roughly 100,000 clones, approximately 83% seen once, with approximately 3.7% in the top ten. Sequences were obtained from PBMCs. Source of these receptors: a female donor in good health and CMV-seropositive.

This chain joins TRBV12-5 and TRBJ1-1; D is undetermined. The CDR3 runs to 15 residues. Germline CDR1 and CDR2: LGHNT and FRNRAP. V lost 2 bases to trimming and J lost 2 bases, with 12 bases between them. In DNA, the CDR3 is TGTGCTAGTGGTTTGCCACGGGTAGGAAACACTGAAGCTTTCTTT. This gives the protein CASGLPRVGNTEAFF.

This chain connects TRBV4-1 to TRBJ2-7; 7 nucleotides line up with TRBD2. The CDR3 sequence is 15 residues long. Trimming removed 1 base from V and 5 bases from J; junction bases left unmatched: 8. Per the germline V gene, CDR1 is MGHRA and CDR2 is YSYEKL. CDR3 in DNA: TGCGCCAGCAGCCAAGTAGGGACTACGTTACACGAGCAGTACTTC. Translated: CASSQVGTTLHEQYF.

This clone was observed once. The J gene is TRBJ2-3, the V gene TRBV7-9; TRBD2 aligns across 8 bases. The CDR3 spans 16 residues. The V gene's germline CDR1 is SEHNR and CDR2 FQNEAQ (reference sequence). Germline trimming cut 3 bases from V and 4 bases from J; bases unmatched to any gene: 9. DNA of the CDR3: TGTGCCAGCAGCTTTGATTCGGGAGGGCCATCAGATACGCAGTATTTT. Translating gives CASSFDSGGPSDTQYF.

CDR3 protein: CAWSVLVNYGYTF. As DNA, the CDR3 is TGTGCCTGGAGTGTACTGGTAAACTATGGCTACACCTTC. The V and J genes are TRBV30 and TRBJ1-2; D is unresolved. Trimming left V 0 bases short and J 2 bases short, with 7 bases between. The CDR3 has 13 amino acids. Germline V gene lookup returns CDR1 GTSNPN and CDR2 SVGIG (reference sequence).

The CDR3 nucleotides read TGTGCCAGTAGTATCGCAGGGGGCGACAATCAGCCCCAGCATTTT. It encodes CASSIAGGDNQPQHF. The chain joins TRBV19 to TRBJ1-5; TRBD1 matches 8 bases. CDR3 length equals 15 residues. The J segment lost 3 bases and the V segment lost 3 bases, leaving 4 bases of the junction unmatched. Germline loops: CDR1 LNHDA, CDR2 SQIVND (reference sequence). The full variable domain, completed using reference TRBV19 and TRBJ1-5, is DGGITQSPKYLFRKEGQNVTLSCEQNLNHDAMYWYRQDPGQGLRLIYYSQIVNDFQKGDIAEGYSVSREKKESFPLTVTSAQKNPTAFYLCASSIAGGDNQPQHFGDGTRLSIL.

The rearrangement uses TRBV6-6 and TRBJ1-1; possibly TRBD1 for D (6 bases). The V gene's germline CDR1 is MNHNY and CDR2 SVGAGI (reference sequence). This CDR3 has 14 residues. V was clipped by 5 bases and J by 7 bases, with 17 bases between them. The CDR3 DNA sequence: TGTGCCAGCAGTCTACCAGACAGGAAGGGTGAAGCTTTCTTT. Encoded protein: CASSLPDRKGEAFF.

The CDR3 spells CASSDSQTQYF. The DNA of the CDR3 is TGTGCCAGCAGCGACAGCCAGACCCAGTACTTC. The chain has TRBV9 and TRBJ2-5, with no clear D. Germline V gene sequence: CDR1 SGDLS, CDR2 YYNGEE. This CDR3 comprises 11 residues. V lost 3 bases and J 6 bases, leaving 6 bases between the germline ends.

The chain recombines TRBV5-4 with TRBJ2-7, with 8 bases lining up with TRBD2. The CDR3 contains 15 residues. CDR1 and CDR2 (germline): SGHNT, YYREEE (reference sequence). The junction had 9 bases not matched to a gene; V was cut back by 4 bases and J by 3 bases. The CDR3 is CASSRTSGDGYEQYF. The CDR3 coding sequence is TGTGCCAGCAGCCGTACTAGCGGAGACGGCTACGAGCAGTACTTC.

The V call is TRBV5-4, the J call TRBJ1-1; 7 bases align to TRBD1. This CDR3 is built from 14 residues. The trim removed 1 base at V and 5 bases at J, leaving 5 bases unmatched. CDR1 and CDR2 from the germline V gene are SGHNT and YYREEE (reference sequence). The CDR3 here is CASSLKGAQTEAFF. The CDR3 coding sequence is TGTGCCAGCAGCTTGAAGGGGGCGCAGACTGAAGCTTTCTTT.

The chain couples TRBV7-2 to TRBJ2-5; TRBD2 matches at 9 bases. The length of the CDR3 is 14 residues. The V and J ends lost 1 base and 5 bases, in that order; junction bases with no gene match: 2. CDR1 is SGHTA and CDR2 is FQGNSA in the germline V gene. CDR3 in amino acids: CASSLVAGVETQYF. The DNA of the CDR3 is TGTGCCAGCAGCTTAGTAGCGGGAGTGGAGACCCAGTACTTC. Filled out from reference TRBV7-2 and TRBJ2-5, the complete variable domain reads GAGVSQSPSNKVTEKGKDVELRCDPISGHTALYWYRQSLGQGLEFLIYFQGNSAPDKSGLPSDRFSAERTGGSVSTLTIQRTQQEDSAVYLCASSLVAGVETQYFGPGTRLLVL.